Below are 8 T cell receptor beta chains sequenced from a single sample in a study of blood T cell repertoires in COVID-19. Sequenced by immunoSEQ multiplex PCR; TCRdb stores in-frame clones only, minus some. The table shows roughly 50,000 clones, with 91% occurring only once. Source material: peripheral blood. The receptors were sampled from a man over 45 with active COVID-19.

The CDR3 DNA follows: TGTGCCTGGAGTGGTGGGCCGAATTCACCCCTCCACTTT. It codes for CAWSGGPNSPLHF. The chain combines TRBV30 with TRBJ1-6; no definite D call. The V gene lost 1 base and the J gene lost 7 bases, with 8 bases spanning the gap. The CDR3 runs 13 residues. The germline V gene encodes CDR1 GTSNPN and CDR2 SVGIG (reference sequence).

The rearrangement links TRBV28 to TRBJ2-1, with D unresolved. V lost 3 bases to trimming and J lost 7 bases, with 4 bases between them. The germline gives CDR1 MDHEN, CDR2 SYDVKM. The CDR3 length is 11 residues. The CDR3 reads CASSFVNEQFF. CDR3 nucleotide sequence: TGTGCCAGCAGTTTCGTAAATGAGCAGTTCTTC.

The chain links TRBV30 to TRBJ2-1; a weak D match, TRBD1 (5 bases). The CDR3 is 14 amino acids. CDR1 and CDR2 (germline): GTSNPN, SVGIG (reference sequence). The germline V and J ends were trimmed by 2 bases and 3 bases, with 11 bases remaining between them. This CDR3 reads CAWSNKGIYNEQFF. The CDR3 DNA follows: TGTGCCTGGAGTAATAAGGGGATCTACAATGAGCAGTTCTTC.

The V gene is TRBV3-1 (or the pseudogene TRBV3-2), the J gene TRBJ1-3, with D perhaps matching TRBD1 (6 bases). CDR3 length: 16 amino acids. Germline V gene lookup returns CDR1 LGHDT and CDR2 YNNKEL (reference sequence). V lost 1 base and J 1 base, leaving 11 bases between the germline ends. The CDR3 sequence: CASSQGGQISGNTIYF. The CDR3 DNA sequence: TGTGCCAGCAGCCAAGGGGGGCAAATTTCTGGAAACACCATATATTTT.

The DNA for the CDR3 is TGTGCCAGTAGTACAGGAGCGGGACGGAGGTACACTGAAGCTTTCTTT. It yields the protein CASSTGAGRRYTEAFF. The chain joins TRBV19 to TRBJ1-1; a possible D gene is TRBD1 (5 bases). Trimming cost V 4 bases and J 3 bases, with 18 bases left between them. CDR3 length: 16 residues. Germline CDR1 LNHDA, CDR2 SQIVND (reference sequence). Full variable domain (missing parts from reference TRBV19 and TRBJ1-1): DGGITQSPKYLFRKEGQNVTLSCEQNLNHDAMYWYRQDPGQGLRLIYYSQIVNDFQKGDIAEGYSVSREKKESFPLTVTSAQKNPTAFYLCASSTGAGRRYTEAFFGQGTRLTVV.

The J gene is TRBJ2-1, the V gene TRBV13; D unresolved. Per germline, CDR1 PRHDT and CDR2 FYEKMQ (reference sequence). This CDR3 spans 17 amino acids. V lost 0 bases and J lost 6, with 18 bases in between. The CDR3 coding sequence is TGTGCCAGCAGCTTAGGCTCCCAGTTTACACCCCTCAATGAGCAGTTCTTC. This sequence encodes CASSLGSQFTPLNEQFF.

The gene calls are TRBV6-5 and TRBJ1-2; no clear D. CDR1 is MNHEY and CDR2 is SVGAGI in the germline V gene. The CDR3 length is 13 residues. The V gene lost 6 bases and the J gene lost 5 bases, with 13 bases spanning the gap. The CDR3 nucleotides are TGTGCCAGCAGCCAAGGAGGGTTATATGGCTACACCTTC. It yields the protein CASSQGGLYGYTF.

This chain links TRBV5-1 with TRBJ2-2; D is perhaps TRBD1 (5 bases). The CDR3 contains 14 residues. In germline, CDR1 is SGHRS, CDR2 YFSETQ. V gave up 0 bases and J gave up 6 bases, with 9 bases separating them. The CDR3 loop reads CASSLDWGPGELFF. CDR3 coding DNA: TGCGCCAGCAGCTTGGATTGGGGCCCCGGGGAGCTGTTTTTT.